This T cell receptor beta chain appears in the sequencing data of a study of T cells in Graves' hyperthyroidism and ophthalmopathy. Study outcomes and limitations: With a median lead of roughly 6.8 months before onset, the model predicted ophthalmopathy.

A remark on this clonotype: Its antigen remains unidentified. At one end, the junction sequence differs from germline, possibly due to a read error.

Amplified TCR beta CDR3 regions derived from RNA transcripts. During a first-round RT-PCR of the TCR CDR3, the HTBI primer set was used. TCRdb recomputed calls from the multiplex PCR reads with MiXCR, one row per CDR3 protein. The repertoire includes approximately 640,000 distinct CDR3 sequences, around 15% of them detected once, and about a sixth sits in the top ten. Hyperthyroidism of Graves' type that showed no ophthalmopathy progression within 18 months was stable. The CDR3 is made up of 17 amino acids. The germline gives CDR1 SGHAT, CDR2 FQNNGV. The rearrangement joins TRBV11-2 to TRBJ1-1, with TRBD1 matching over 12 bases. The origin of this receptor is a man over 45 with Graves' hyperthyroidism. Sequenced: blood. CDR3 DNA: TGTGCCAGCAGCTTTCTCACGGGACAGGGGGCGAACATTGAAGCTTTCTTT. Protein sequence: CASSFLTGQGANIEAFF.